Presented here are 18 T cell receptor beta chains from one specimen sequenced in a study of T cells in Graves' hyperthyroidism and ophthalmopathy. Researchers took RNA transcripts and amplified the TCR beta CDR3 regions from them. When the TCR CDR3 underwent first-round RT-PCR, the HTBI primer set was used. MiXCR was run by TCRdb on the multiplex PCR reads, yielding one entry per CDR3 protein. Altogether over 400,000 distinct CDR3 sequences are present, roughly 15% being singletons, with the ten largest covering roughly 13%. The sample was blood. These TCRs come from a man aged 18 to 29 with Graves' ophthalmopathy.

V and J are TRBV7-8 and TRBJ2-3; 11 bases are shared with TRBD2. Germline V lookup: CDR1 SGHVS, CDR2 FQNEAQ. The length of the CDR3 is 19 residues. The junction had 10 bases not matched to a gene; V was cut back by 2 bases and J by 0 bases. The CDR3 sequence is CASSLPRLAGTTSTDTQYF. DNA for the CDR3: TGTGCCAGCAGCTTACCGCGACTAGCGGGAACCACTAGCACAGATACGCAGTATTTT.

This chain joins TRBV4-1 and TRBJ2-2, with D perhaps TRBD1 or TRBD2 (6 bases each). The V gene's germline CDR1 is MGHRA and CDR2 YSYEKL. The V gene lost 2 bases and the J gene lost 6 bases, with 16 bases spanning the gap. This CDR3 is 16 amino acids long. CDR3 in DNA: TGCGCCAGCAGCCAAACAACCGGGGGCTGGGCCGGGGAGCTGTTTTTT. Its protein is CASSQTTGGWAGELFF.

This clonotype was detected many times. The chain is built from TRBV28 and TRBJ2-3; tentatively, D is TRBD1 (8 bases). This CDR3 comprises 17 residues. V gave up 3 bases and J gave up 6 bases, with 22 bases separating them. In germline, CDR1 is MDHEN, CDR2 SYDVKM. The CDR3 DNA reads as TGTGCCAGCAGTTTCCCCCAGACAGGGGAGGGAGGGGATACGCAGTATTTT. Translation gives CASSFPQTGEGGDTQYF.

This clonotype has more than one count but fewer than ten. This sequence joins TRBV6-1 and TRBJ2-3; TRBD2 matches 9 bases. The CDR3 contains 15 residues. V lost 6 bases to trimming and J lost 4 bases; unmatched junction nucleotides: 8. Per germline, CDR1 MNHNS and CDR2 SASEGT. CDR3 protein: CASRRREGPSDTQYF. The CDR3 nucleotides read TGTGCCAGCAGACGGCGGGAGGGCCCTTCAGATACGCAGTATTTT.

In this sample, this clonotype turned up many times. V is TRBV12-3 or TRBV12-4 and J is TRBJ1-5; D is undetermined. The CDR3 spans 13 residues. The V end lost 6 bases, the J end lost 2 bases, and 8 bases lay between the germline ends. The CDR3 spells CASSHSGNQPQHF. The DNA for the CDR3 is TGTGCCAGCAGCCATTCTGGCAATCAGCCCCAGCATTTT.

Comment on this clonotype: This clone may be a read error of a much larger clone one base away. This CDR3 is CAGSSRDRGEKLFF. CDR3 coding DNA: TGTGCCGGTAGTTCCCGGGACAGGGGTGAAAAACTGTTTTTT. The V and J genes are TRBV19 and TRBJ1-4, with 10 nucleotides matching TRBD1. The CDR3 runs 14 residues. Per the germline V gene, CDR1 is LNHDA and CDR2 is SQIVND (reference sequence). The full variable domain, rest sourced from reference TRBV19 and TRBJ1-4, is DGGITQSPKYLFRKEGQNVTLSCEQNLNHDAMYWYRQDPGQGLRLIYYSQIVNDFQKGDIAEGYSVSREKKESFPLTVTSAQKNPTAFYLCAGSSRDRGEKLFFGSGTQLSVL.

This clonotype appeared many times. The rearrangement uses TRBV7-9 and TRBJ2-5; D gene ambiguous. The ends were cut back, 1 base at V and 7 bases at J, with 7 bases in the middle. Germline V lookup: CDR1 SEHNR, CDR2 FQNEAQ (reference sequence). The CDR3 extends over 12 amino acids. The chain's CDR3 is CASSLDYRTQYF. CDR3 DNA sequence: TGTGCCAGCAGCTTAGACTACAGGACCCAGTACTTC.

This clonotype came up many times. The chain combines TRBV29-1 with TRBJ2-1; 7 bases line up with TRBD2. The CDR3 totals 15 residues. Germline lookup yields CDR1 SQVTM and CDR2 ANQGSEA. V was pared by 0 bases and J by 10 bases, with 12 bases of the junction left unmatched. The CDR3 nucleotides are TGCAGCGTTGAAGATGCGGCTAGCGGCAGAGGGGAGCAGTTCTTC. This gives the protein CSVEDAASGRGEQFF.

The table lists this clonotype with a few counts. J is TRBJ2-7 and V is TRBV19; 7 nucleotides align to TRBD2. In germline, CDR1 is LNHDA, CDR2 SQIVND (reference sequence). Trimming at V came to 7 bases and at J to 6 bases, leaving 6 bases not matched to a gene. The CDR3 runs to 12 residues. CDR3 nucleotides: TGTGCCAGTACCCACACGGGGGGCGAGCAGTACTTC. Its translation is CASTHTGGEQYF.

The sample holds many counts of this clonotype. This rearrangement joins TRBV12-3 or TRBV12-4 to TRBJ1-1, with a weak D call TRBD1 (5 bases). The CDR3 runs 16 residues. V was trimmed by 6 bases and J by 2 bases, leaving 19 bases between them. CDR3 protein: CASRPAQGGLNTEAFF. CDR3 nucleotide sequence: TGTGCCAGCAGGCCCGCTCAGGGAGGGTTAAACACTGAAGCTTTCTTT.

The V and J genes are TRBV19 and TRBJ1-6; the D gene is possibly TRBD1 (5 bases). The V and J ends lost 6 bases and 7 bases respectively, with 13 bases between them. Germline V lookup: CDR1 LNHDA, CDR2 SQIVND (reference sequence). The CDR3 is 14 residues long. CDR3 nucleotide sequence: TGTGCCAGTAGAGCCGGGCAGGGAAATTCACCCCTCCACTTT. Residues: CASRAGQGNSPLHF. The entire variable domain, with the rest obtained from reference TRBV19 and TRBJ1-6, is as follows: DGGITQSPKYLFRKEGQNVTLSCEQNLNHDAMYWYRQDPGQGLRLIYYSQIVNDFQKGDIAEGYSVSREKKESFPLTVTSAQKNPTAFYLCASRAGQGNSPLHFGNGTRLTVT.

This clonotype came up many times. This chain links TRBV27 with TRBJ2-3; D not resolved. CDR1 and CDR2 (germline): MNHEY, SMNVEV (reference sequence). The CDR3 sequence is 14 residues long. Trimming left V 2 bases short and J 7 bases short, with 13 bases between. CDR3 residues: CASSLVSRGYTQYF. CDR3 nucleotide sequence: TGTGCCAGCAGTTTAGTGTCTAGAGGTTATACGCAGTATTTT.

V gene TRBV15 combines with J gene TRBJ2-2, with 7 positions matching TRBD1. Per germline, CDR1 LNHNV and CDR2 YYDKDF (reference sequence). This CDR3 spans 15 amino acids. V lost 9 bases and J lost 1; bases outside the gene matches: 8. CDR3 region: CATNSRTGNTGELFF. CDR3 sequence (DNA): TGTGCCACTAACTCTCGGACAGGGAACACCGGGGAGCTGTTTTTT.

This clonotype was counted many times. The chain recombines TRBV4-1 with TRBJ2-3; D assignment may be TRBD1 or TRBD2 (6 bases each). CDR1 and CDR2 from the germline V gene are MGHRA and YSYEKL. Trimming stripped 3 bases from V and 0 bases from J, with 10 bases between. The CDR3 runs 15 residues. The CDR3 coding sequence is TGCGCCAGCAGCCACACGGGGGCTAGCACAGATACGCAGTATTTT. Translation gives CASSHTGASTDTQYF.

This chain uses TRBV4-1 with TRBJ2-7; D not resolved. Trimming removed 0 bases from V and 3 bases from J, with 9 bases in between. Looked up from germline, CDR1 is MGHRA and CDR2 is YSYEKL. This CDR3 spans 14 amino acids. In DNA form, the CDR3 reads TGCGCCAGCAGCCAAGATGTTTCAGGCTACGAGCAGTACTTC. Translated, it gives CASSQDVSGYEQYF.

This clonotype was counted ten times or more. The chain uses TRBV5-6 and TRBJ1-4; the match to TRBD1 covers 7 bases. The V segment lost 0 bases and the J segment 2 bases; nucleotides outside the gene matches: 4. The CDR3 totals 16 residues. Germline V gene data show CDR1 as SGHDT and CDR2 as YYEEEE. The CDR3 nucleotides are TGTGCCAGCAGCTTGGAGGGGGCGGCCACTAATGAAAAACTGTTTTTT. Protein product: CASSLEGAATNEKLFF.

In nucleotides, the CDR3 is TGTGCCAGCAGCTTAGGTGGGGGGCAATCCTACGAGCAGTACTTC. Translation: CASSLGGGQSYEQYF. The chain combines TRBV7-6 with TRBJ2-7, with D perhaps TRBD1 or TRBD2 (6 bases each). Trimming cost V 1 base and J 1 base, with 11 bases left between them. The CDR3 runs 15 residues. Per the germline V gene, CDR1 is SGHVS and CDR2 is FNYEAQ.

The rearrangement links TRBV19 to TRBJ2-2; TRBD1 matches 8 bases. CDR1 and CDR2 from the germline V gene are LNHDA and SQIVND (reference sequence). The V and J ends lost 7 bases and 7 bases, in that order; junction bases with no gene match: 8. CDR3 length equals 14 residues. The CDR3 region is CASTRTGYGGELFF. The CDR3 coding sequence is TGTGCCAGTACCCGGACAGGGTACGGCGGGGAGCTGTTTTTT.